The sample holds a few counts of the clone carrying this T cell receptor (beta chain). Its specificity is unknown. The source of the sample is a study of cytomegalovirus exposure and HLA in healthy donors. Looking at the study overall: In an earlier analysis, 117 million unique TCR beta sequences were found from 150 million to 200 million T cells. Regarding the study as a whole: The likely origin of a cluster of highly shared sequence variants was a sequencing artifact. Across donors, sequencing depth was assumed by presence/absence analyses to be roughly uniform.

The ends were cut back, 0 bases at V and 5 bases at J, with 10 bases in the middle. The CDR3 runs to 14 residues. Germline CDR1 LNHNV, CDR2 YYDKDF (reference sequence). PCR used 60 Vbeta primers and 13 Jbeta primers. In the original processing: About 83 million unique TCR beta chains, roughly 11 million shared, were counted in a later analysis. Sequencing was performed with immunoSEQ multiplex PCR; in TCRdb, only in-frame clones are kept and a portion is missing. That table supplies the V and J calls and clone size; D and trimming were determined from the DNA. This sample has 150,000 or so clones, with approximately 80% found just once.

The receptor comes from a male donor in good health and CMV-seropositive. Sequenced input: PBMCs. This chain uses TRBV15 with TRBJ1-1; no clear D gene. The CDR3 protein is CATSRDKGGTEAFF. CDR3 coding DNA: TGTGCCACCAGCAGAGATAAGGGCGGGACTGAAGCTTTCTTT. Full variable domain (remainder filled in from reference TRBV15 and TRBJ1-1): DAMVIQNPRYQVTQFGKPVTLSCSQTLNHNVMYWYQQKSSQAPKLLFHYYDKDFNNEADTPDNFQSRRPNTSFCFLDIRSPGLGDTAMYLCATSRDKGGTEAFFGQGTRLTVV.